A selection of T cell receptor beta chains follows, all from one sample in a study of T cells in Graves' hyperthyroidism and ophthalmopathy. TCRdb passed the multiplex PCR reads through MiXCR, listing each CDR3 protein once. There are over 400,000 distinct CDR3 sequences in the sample; 22% occur only once, and less than 65% lies in the top ten. The sequenced material came from blood. Receptors originate from a woman between 65 and 79 years old with Graves' ophthalmopathy. Each CDR3 is given with its conserved first and last residue. A D gene is named only where the DNA matches it firmly. Rows give clone size only sometimes, using once, few, many, or a class for an expanded clone.

d_gene: TRBD1; v_gene: TRBV30; j_gene: TRBJ2-5; abundance: many; CDR3nt: TGTGCCTGGAGCTCCACAGGGGGCGGGAAGACCCAGTACTTC; CDR3aa: CAWSSTGGGKTQYF
d_gene: TRBD1; v_gene: TRBV12-3/TRBV12-4; j_gene: TRBJ1-2; abundance: .; CDR3nt: TGTGCCAGCAGTCTTGACAGGGGTCGGGGCTACACCTTC; CDR3aa: CASSLDRGRGYTF
d_gene: TRBD1; v_gene: TRBV12-3/TRBV12-4; j_gene: TRBJ2-2; abundance: many; CDR3nt: TGTGCCAGCATCCCGACAGGGATGGCCCGATCATACACCGGGGAGCTGTTTTTT; CDR3aa: CASIPTGMARSYTGELFF
d_gene: .; v_gene: TRBV4-2; j_gene: TRBJ1-2; abundance: .; CDR3nt: TGTGCCAGCAGCCAAGATTCTGCAGGGGCGGCGATCACCTTC; CDR3aa: CASSQDSAGAAITF
d_gene: TRBD2; v_gene: TRBV24-1; j_gene: TRBJ2-5; abundance: .; CDR3nt: TGTGCCACCAGTGGGACTAGCGGGCTTCAAGAGACCCAGTACTTC; CDR3aa: CATSGTSGLQETQYF
d_gene: .; v_gene: TRBV6-1; j_gene: TRBJ2-1; abundance: few; CDR3nt: TGTGCCAGCAGTTATATGGCCCGGTTCAATGAGCAGTTCTTC; CDR3aa: CASSYMARFNEQFF
d_gene: .; v_gene: TRBV12-3/TRBV12-4; j_gene: TRBJ2-5; abundance: .; CDR3nt: TGTGCCAGCAGTTTAAGAGGCGGGGGCGGGGAGTACTTC; CDR3aa: CASSLRGGGGEYF
d_gene: TRBD2; v_gene: TRBV5-4; j_gene: TRBJ2-1; abundance: .; CDR3nt: TGTGCCAGCAGCTTGCGGCGGGAGTTTTACAATGAGCAGTTCTTC; CDR3aa: CASSLRREFYNEQFF
d_gene: TRBD1; v_gene: TRBV19; j_gene: TRBJ1-2; abundance: few; CDR3nt: TGTGCCAGTAGTCTGAGGACAGGGGCCTATGGCTACACCTTC; CDR3aa: CASSLRTGAYGYTF
d_gene: .; v_gene: TRBV25-1; j_gene: TRBJ2-3; abundance: .; CDR3nt: TGTGCCAGCTGCTACGGAGCCACAGATACGCAGTATTTT; CDR3aa: CASCYGATDTQYF
d_gene: TRBD1; v_gene: TRBV5-6; j_gene: TRBJ1-5; abundance: few; CDR3nt: TGTGCCAGCAGCTCAACCGGGACAGGGGTCCTGGTTGGCAATCAGCCCCAGCATTTT; CDR3aa: CASSSTGTGVLVGNQPQHF
d_gene: .; v_gene: TRBV9; j_gene: TRBJ2-1; abundance: few; CDR3nt: TGTGCCAGCAGCGCAGGAGGTTCTCTAGAACCCTACAATGAGCAGTTCTTC; CDR3aa: CASSAGGSLEPYNEQFF
d_gene: TRBD1; v_gene: TRBV28; j_gene: TRBJ1-1; abundance: .; CDR3nt: TGTGCCAGCAGGACAGGGGGCACTGGAGCTTTCTTT; CDR3aa: CASRTGGTGAFF
d_gene: .; v_gene: TRBV19; j_gene: TRBJ2-1; abundance: .; CDR3nt: TGTGCCAGTAGTATTAGCGGGACAGCCTACAATGAGCAGTTCTTC; CDR3aa: CASSISGTAYNEQFF
d_gene: .; v_gene: TRBV14; j_gene: TRBJ2-7; abundance: .; CDR3nt: TGTGCCAGCAGCTCCACGCTAGGATGGCCCTACGAGCAGTACTTC; CDR3aa: CASSSTLGWPYEQYF
d_gene: .; v_gene: TRBV28; j_gene: TRBJ2-5; abundance: .; CDR3nt: TGTGCCAGCAGTCGATACAGATCCCGAGAGACCCAGTACTTC; CDR3aa: CASSRYRSRETQYF
d_gene: TRBD2; v_gene: TRBV6-6; j_gene: TRBJ2-1; abundance: .; CDR3nt: TGTGCCAGCAGTTACTCGACTAGCAGGAATGAGCAGTTCTTC; CDR3aa: CASSYSTSRNEQFF
d_gene: .; v_gene: TRBV18; j_gene: TRBJ1-1; abundance: .; CDR3nt: TGTGCCAGCTCACGACAGTCTGAGGCTTTCTTT; CDR3aa: CASSRQSEAFF
d_gene: TRBD2; v_gene: TRBV20-1; j_gene: TRBJ2-7; abundance: .; CDR3nt: TGCAGTGCTAGTGCCGGGACTAGCATAATCTACGAGCAGTACTTC; CDR3aa: CSASAGTSIIYEQYF
d_gene: TRBD1; v_gene: TRBV24-1; j_gene: TRBJ2-1; abundance: .; CDR3nt: TGTGCCACCAGTGACCGATCGGACAGGGCCGGGAATGAGCAGTTCTTC; CDR3aa: CATSDRSDRAGNEQFF
d_gene: TRBD1; v_gene: TRBV20-1; j_gene: TRBJ2-7; abundance: .; CDR3nt: TGCAGTGCTAACCCCGCGGGACAGGGAAACGAGCAGTACTTC; CDR3aa: CSANPAGQGNEQYF
d_gene: .; v_gene: TRBV19; j_gene: TRBJ1-1; abundance: .; CDR3nt: TGTGCCAGTAGGCTACAGGGTGACGGGAACACTGAAGCTTTCTTT; CDR3aa: CASRLQGDGNTEAFF
d_gene: .; v_gene: TRBV4-1; j_gene: TRBJ2-7; abundance: few; CDR3nt: TGCGCCAGCAGACCTTTCGGGTCGGTAAACGAGCAGTACTTC; CDR3aa: CASRPFGSVNEQYF
d_gene: .; v_gene: TRBV20-1; j_gene: TRBJ2-4; abundance: few; CDR3nt: TGCAGTGTGGAGGGGGCCGGCAAAAACATTCAGTACTTC; CDR3aa: CSVEGAGKNIQYF
d_gene: TRBD2; v_gene: TRBV30; j_gene: TRBJ2-7; abundance: .; CDR3nt: TGTGCCTGGGGGGTATTTGAGCGGGGAATCTACGAGCAGTACTTC; CDR3aa: CAWGVFERGIYEQYF
d_gene: TRBD2; v_gene: TRBV29-1; j_gene: TRBJ2-1; abundance: many; CDR3nt: TGCAGCGTTGAGGGGGGGACCCTGAGGATGGATGAGCAGTTCTTC; CDR3aa: CSVEGGTLRMDEQFF
d_gene: .; v_gene: TRBV6-1; j_gene: TRBJ2-4; abundance: few; CDR3nt: TGTGCCAGCAGTGAGCCGGGAAATCTAGCCAAAAACATTCAGTACTTC; CDR3aa: CASSEPGNLAKNIQYF
d_gene: TRBD2; v_gene: TRBV9; j_gene: TRBJ2-2; abundance: .; CDR3nt: TGTGCCAGCAGCGCCCCTAGCGGGTACACCGGGGAGCTGTTTTTT; CDR3aa: CASSAPSGYTGELFF
d_gene: TRBD2; v_gene: TRBV12-3/TRBV12-4; j_gene: TRBJ2-7; abundance: few; CDR3nt: TGTGCCAGCCATAGCGGGAGTATCCACGAGCAGTACTTC; CDR3aa: CASHSGSIHEQYF
d_gene: .; v_gene: TRBV7-9; j_gene: TRBJ1-1; abundance: few; CDR3nt: TGTGCCAGCAGCTTTATCGGTGAAGCTTTCTTT; CDR3aa: CASSFIGEAFF
d_gene: TRBD2; v_gene: TRBV12-3/TRBV12-4; j_gene: TRBJ2-3; abundance: once; CDR3nt: TGTGCCAGCAGCAAGGGGGGGACTAGCGGGAGGGTAACAGATACGCAGTATTTT; CDR3aa: CASSKGGTSGRVTDTQYF
d_gene: TRBD1; v_gene: TRBV11-2; j_gene: TRBJ2-4; abundance: .; CDR3nt: TGTGCCAGCAGCTTAATGGGGACAGGGGACATTCAGTACTTC; CDR3aa: CASSLMGTGDIQYF
d_gene: TRBD1; v_gene: TRBV12-3/TRBV12-4; j_gene: TRBJ1-4; abundance: few; CDR3nt: TGTGCCAGCAGTTTCACAGGGACAGTCCGAGAAAAACTGTTTTTT; CDR3aa: CASSFTGTVREKLFF
d_gene: .; v_gene: TRBV27; j_gene: TRBJ2-2; abundance: few; CDR3nt: TGTGCCAGCAGTATAAATTCCGGGCCCGGGGAGCTGTTTTTT; CDR3aa: CASSINSGPGELFF
d_gene: .; v_gene: TRBV4-1; j_gene: TRBJ1-5; abundance: .; CDR3nt: TGCGCCAGCAGCCAAGATCCCCTGGGACGGCGCCAGCCCCAGCATTTT; CDR3aa: CASSQDPLGRRQPQHF
d_gene: TRBD2; v_gene: TRBV7-7; j_gene: TRBJ2-1; abundance: few; CDR3nt: TGTGCTAGCAGCCTGAGCGGGAGCGACAATGAGCAGTTCTTC; CDR3aa: CASSLSGSDNEQFF
d_gene: .; v_gene: TRBV10-3; j_gene: TRBJ2-3; abundance: many; CDR3nt: TGTGCCATCAGTGAGTCAGCAAGCACAGATACGCAGTATTTT; CDR3aa: CAISESASTDTQYF
d_gene: .; v_gene: TRBV12-3/TRBV12-4; j_gene: TRBJ1-5; abundance: many; CDR3nt: TGTGCCAGCAGTTTCTGGGGCGGGAATCAGCCCCAGCATTTT; CDR3aa: CASSFWGGNQPQHF
d_gene: TRBD1; v_gene: TRBV12-5; j_gene: TRBJ2-7; abundance: .; CDR3nt: TGTGCTAGTGGACCGCAGGGGGTAATCTCCTACGAGCAGTACTTC; CDR3aa: CASGPQGVISYEQYF
d_gene: TRBD2; v_gene: TRBV4-1; j_gene: TRBJ2-1; abundance: .; CDR3nt: TGCGCCAGCAGCCAAGGGACTAGCGGGAGAAATGAGCAGTTCTTC; CDR3aa: CASSQGTSGRNEQFF
d_gene: .; v_gene: TRBV7-9; j_gene: TRBJ2-7; abundance: few; CDR3nt: TGTGCCAGCAGCTCTACAGGGAAATCCTACGAGCAGTACTTC; CDR3aa: CASSSTGKSYEQYF
d_gene: TRBD1; v_gene: TRBV7-2; j_gene: TRBJ1-2; abundance: .; CDR3nt: TGTACCAGCAGCCCTAGGACAGGGGATTATGGCTACACCTTC; CDR3aa: CTSSPRTGDYGYTF
d_gene: TRBD2; v_gene: TRBV20-1; j_gene: TRBJ2-2; abundance: few; CDR3nt: TGCAGTGCTAGAGATTGGCTAGCGGGAGTCTCCGGGGAGCTGTTTTTT; CDR3aa: CSARDWLAGVSGELFF
d_gene: TRBD2; v_gene: TRBV2; j_gene: TRBJ2-5; abundance: .; CDR3nt: TGTGCCAGCAGTACCGGACTAGCGGGGGCCGGAGGGACCCAGTACTTC; CDR3aa: CASSTGLAGAGGTQYF
d_gene: .; v_gene: TRBV27; j_gene: TRBJ2-7; abundance: few; CDR3nt: TGTGCCAGCGCCCGGCCTCCCTCCTACGAGCAGTACTTC; CDR3aa: CASARPPSYEQYF
d_gene: TRBD2; v_gene: TRBV19; j_gene: TRBJ2-1; abundance: .; CDR3nt: TGTGCCAGTAAGGCTATAGCGGGAGCGAATGAGCAGTTCTTC; CDR3aa: CASKAIAGANEQFF
d_gene: TRBD2; v_gene: TRBV6-2/TRBV6-3; j_gene: TRBJ2-1; abundance: few; CDR3nt: TGTGCCAGCAGTCGGGGGACTAGCGGAAACTACAATGAGCAGTTCTTC; CDR3aa: CASSRGTSGNYNEQFF
d_gene: TRBD2; v_gene: TRBV12-3/TRBV12-4; j_gene: TRBJ2-2; abundance: .; CDR3nt: TGTGCCAGCAAGGCGGGAGGGCTGAACACCGGGGAGCTGTTTTTT; CDR3aa: CASKAGGLNTGELFF
d_gene: .; v_gene: TRBV15; j_gene: TRBJ1-1; abundance: .; CDR3nt: TGTGCCACCAGCAGAGAGTTGTTGGGGAGCACTGAAGCTTTCTTT; CDR3aa: CATSRELLGSTEAFF
d_gene: .; v_gene: TRBV5-4; j_gene: TRBJ1-1; abundance: .; CDR3nt: TGTGCCAGCAGCTTGGGAGGGGGGCGGTACACTGAAGCTTTCTTT; CDR3aa: CASSLGGGRYTEAFF
d_gene: TRBD1; v_gene: TRBV19; j_gene: TRBJ2-2; abundance: few; CDR3nt: TGTGCCAGTATTAACCTATTCAGGGGGAGGAACACCGGGGAGCTGTTTTTT; CDR3aa: CASINLFRGRNTGELFF
d_gene: .; v_gene: TRBV2; j_gene: TRBJ1-3; abundance: .; CDR3nt: TGTGCCAGCAGGGGGTTTTTTGGAAACACCATATATTTT; CDR3aa: CASRGFFGNTIYF
d_gene: TRBD1; v_gene: TRBV29-1; j_gene: TRBJ1-1; abundance: .; CDR3nt: TGCAGCGGACTACAGGGGAGTGGCACTGAAGCTTTCTTT; CDR3aa: CSGLQGSGTEAFF
d_gene: .; v_gene: TRBV29-1; j_gene: TRBJ2-2; abundance: .; CDR3nt: TGCAGCGTTGCGCGTACGGGGTGGGCCGGGGAGCTGTTTTTT; CDR3aa: CSVARTGWAGELFF
d_gene: .; v_gene: TRBV5-4; j_gene: TRBJ2-1; abundance: .; CDR3nt: TGTGCCAGCAGCTGGAGCCCTGGCGCCTACAATGAGCAGTTCTTC; CDR3aa: CASSWSPGAYNEQFF
d_gene: TRBD1; v_gene: TRBV12-3/TRBV12-4; j_gene: TRBJ2-7; abundance: few; CDR3nt: TGTGCCAGCAGTACTACCGGGACAGGGGTTAACGAGCAGTACTTC; CDR3aa: CASSTTGTGVNEQYF